This T cell receptor beta chain was identified in a study of brain T cells in children with intractable seizures. Study-wide findings and caveats: HCMV serostatus was not known, and viral specificity came from CDR3 similarity only.

Of note for this clone: Its cognate antigen is unknown.

Germline loops: CDR1 SGHVS, CDR2 FNYEAQ. Trimming shortened V by 3 bases and J by 1 base, and 12 bases separated the two germline ends. The CDR3 is made up of 15 amino acids. Profiled with immunoSEQ multiplex PCR; TCRdb holds only in-frame clones, not every one. The table includes around 80,000 clones, around 91% detected once. Only cases whose brain tissue showed the highest T cell transcript signatures were sequenced. Before surgery, patients took at least one anti-epileptic drug. The sequencing used peripheral blood, collected at surgery. The gene calls are TRBV7-6 and TRBJ1-1, with a weak D call TRBD1 (5 bases). This receptor was obtained from a girl aged 2-10 years with Rasmussen encephalitis and intractable seizures. The CDR3 nucleotides are TGTGCCAGCAGCTTGGGCCAGAGGGGGAACACTGAAGCTTTCTTT. Residues: CASSLGQRGNTEAFF. Full variable domain (remainder filled in from reference TRBV7-6 and TRBJ1-1): GAGVSQSPRYKVTKRGQDVALRCDPISGHVSLYWYRQALGQGPEFLTYFNYEAQQDKSGLPNDRFSAERPEGSISTLTIQRTEQRDSAMYRCASSLGQRGNTEAFFGQGTRLTVV.